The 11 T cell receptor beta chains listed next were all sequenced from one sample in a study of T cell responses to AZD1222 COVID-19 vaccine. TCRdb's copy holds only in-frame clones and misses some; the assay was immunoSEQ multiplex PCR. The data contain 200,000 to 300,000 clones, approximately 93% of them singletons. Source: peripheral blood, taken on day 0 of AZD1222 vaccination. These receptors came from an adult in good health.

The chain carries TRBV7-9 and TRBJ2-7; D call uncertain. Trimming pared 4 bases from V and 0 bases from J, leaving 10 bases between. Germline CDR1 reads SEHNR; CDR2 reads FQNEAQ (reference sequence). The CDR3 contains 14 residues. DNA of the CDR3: TGTGCCAGCAGCTGGGATGGAAGCTCCTACGAGCAGTACTTC. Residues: CASSWDGSSYEQYF. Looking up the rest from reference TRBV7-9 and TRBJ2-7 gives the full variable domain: DTGVSQNPRHKITKRGQNVTFRCDPISEHNRLYWYRQTLGQGPEFLTYFQNEAQLEKSRLLSDRFSAERPKGSFSTLEIQRTEQGDSAMYLCASSWDGSSYEQYFGPGTRLTVT.

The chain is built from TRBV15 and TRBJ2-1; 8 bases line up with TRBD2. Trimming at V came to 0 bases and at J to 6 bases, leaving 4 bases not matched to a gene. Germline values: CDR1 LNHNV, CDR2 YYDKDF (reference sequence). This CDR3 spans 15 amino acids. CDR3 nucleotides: TGTGCCACCAGCAGAGAAAGCGGGAGATCCAATGAGCAGTTCTTC. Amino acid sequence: CATSRESGRSNEQFF.

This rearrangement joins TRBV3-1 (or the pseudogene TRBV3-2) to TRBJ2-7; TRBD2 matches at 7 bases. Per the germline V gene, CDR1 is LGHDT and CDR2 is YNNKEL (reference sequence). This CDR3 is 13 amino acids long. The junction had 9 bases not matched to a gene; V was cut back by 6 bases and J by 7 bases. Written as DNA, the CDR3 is TGTGCCAGCAGTCAATCCCGGGGGGAAGAGCAGTACTTC. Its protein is CASSQSRGEEQYF.

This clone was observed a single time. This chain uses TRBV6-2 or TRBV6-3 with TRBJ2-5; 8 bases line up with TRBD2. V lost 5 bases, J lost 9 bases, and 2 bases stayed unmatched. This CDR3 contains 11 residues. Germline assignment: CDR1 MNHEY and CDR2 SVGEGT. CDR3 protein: CASSTGGAQYF. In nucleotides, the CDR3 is TGTGCCAGCAGTACGGGAGGGGCCCAGTACTTC.

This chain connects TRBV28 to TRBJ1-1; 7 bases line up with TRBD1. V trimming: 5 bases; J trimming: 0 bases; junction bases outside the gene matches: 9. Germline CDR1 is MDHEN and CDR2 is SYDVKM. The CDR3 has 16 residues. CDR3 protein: CASSPHRGAMNTEAFF. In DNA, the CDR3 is TGTGCCAGCAGTCCCCACAGGGGAGCCATGAACACTGAAGCTTTCTTT. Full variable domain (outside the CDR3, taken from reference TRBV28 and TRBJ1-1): DVKVTQSSRYLVKRTGEKVFLECVQDMDHENMFWYRQDPGLGLRLIYFSYDVKMKEKGDIPEGYSVSREKKERFSLILESASTNQTSMYLCASSPHRGAMNTEAFFGQGTRLTVV.

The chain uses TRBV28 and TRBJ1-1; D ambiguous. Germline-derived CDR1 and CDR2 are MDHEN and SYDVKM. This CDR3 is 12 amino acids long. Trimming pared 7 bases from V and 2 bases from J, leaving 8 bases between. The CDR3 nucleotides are TGTGCCAGCAACCTTCCTAACACTGAAGCTTTCTTT. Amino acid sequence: CASNLPNTEAFF. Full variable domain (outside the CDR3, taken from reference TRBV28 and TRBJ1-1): DVKVTQSSRYLVKRTGEKVFLECVQDMDHENMFWYRQDPGLGLRLIYFSYDVKMKEKGDIPEGYSVSREKKERFSLILESASTNQTSMYLCASNLPNTEAFFGQGTRLTVV.

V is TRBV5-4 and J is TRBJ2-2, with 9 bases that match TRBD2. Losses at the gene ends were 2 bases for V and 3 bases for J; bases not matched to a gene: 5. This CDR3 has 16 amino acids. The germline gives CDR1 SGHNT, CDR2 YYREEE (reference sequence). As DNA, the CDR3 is TGTGCCAGCAGCTTTAGGCTAGCGGGATACACCGGGGAGCTGTTTTTT. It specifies CASSFRLAGYTGELFF.

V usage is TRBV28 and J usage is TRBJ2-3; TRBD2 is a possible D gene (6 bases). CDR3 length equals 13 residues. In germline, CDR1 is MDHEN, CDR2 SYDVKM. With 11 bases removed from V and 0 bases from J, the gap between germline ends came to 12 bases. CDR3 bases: TGTGCCCTCGGCGGGGACAGCACAGATACGCAGTATTTT. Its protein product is CALGGDSTDTQYF.

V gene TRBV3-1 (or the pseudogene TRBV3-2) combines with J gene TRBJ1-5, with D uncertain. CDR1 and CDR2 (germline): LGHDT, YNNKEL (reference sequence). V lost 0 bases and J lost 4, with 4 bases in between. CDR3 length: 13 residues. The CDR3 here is CASSQDTNQPQHF. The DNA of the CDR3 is TGTGCCAGCAGCCAAGATACTAATCAGCCCCAGCATTTT.

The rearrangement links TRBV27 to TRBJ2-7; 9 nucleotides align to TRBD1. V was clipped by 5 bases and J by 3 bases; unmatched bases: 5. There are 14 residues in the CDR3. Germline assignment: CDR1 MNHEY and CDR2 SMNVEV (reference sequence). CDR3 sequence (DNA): TGTGCCAGCAGTGACCGGGACAGGGACTACGAGCAGTACTTC. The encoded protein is CASSDRDRDYEQYF.

In DNA, the CDR3 is TGTGCTAGTGGTTTGGAAAGACTAGCGGGAGGATGCACAGATACGCAGTATTTT. This sequence encodes CASGLERLAGGCTDTQYF. V gene TRBV12-5 combines with J gene TRBJ2-3, with 13 nucleotides matching TRBD2. Germline V gene sequence: CDR1 LGHNT, CDR2 FRNRAP. V lost 1 base to trimming and J lost 1 base; unmatched junction nucleotides: 5. This CDR3 region has 18 residues.